This TCR beta chain was sequenced during a study of neoadjuvant anti-PD-1 for oral cavity cancer (dated by TCRdb to about 2021). For the study in its entirety: Before curative-intent surgical resection, most patients were given three to four biweekly doses of nivolumab at 3 mg/kg. For patients who did not progress, a fourth nivolumab dose was given around day 43, followed by definitive surgical resection on days 50-56. Under RECIST 1.1, patients with complete response, partial response or stable disease were classed as responders, and patients with progression were classed as non-responders. The parent correlative cohort had around 11 patients and a response rate of over 25%. Overall study results and their limits: Only a few patients per response group were included in the TCR analyses, and larger cohorts for validation were called for by the authors. Higher pretreatment blood Treg/Th17 ratios correlated with both higher pretreatment blood TCRbeta clonality and lower post-treatment tumor TCRbeta clonality. After neoadjuvant nivolumab, significantly higher T cell clonality (Gini index) was found within PBMCs in non-responders than in responders.

For deep sequencing of PBMC libraries, mostly 450 to 500 ng of input genomic DNA was used, and six replicates were run per sample. The immunoSEQ hsTCRbeta kit was used to prepare TCRbeta libraries according to the manufacturer's instructions. The finished libraries were brought together in one pool at 2.5 to 3.5 nM, which was then read using an Illumina NovaSeq 6000 S4 flow cell. The paper's processing steps were these. Raw data preprocessing and quality control were performed with the immunoSEQ Analyzer. The analysis was restricted to productive rearrangements, with each unique CDR3 amino acid sequence defining a clonotype. Using the R package tcR, the researchers computed the Gini-Simpson index as their estimate of repertoire clonality. Student's t test was used to compare Gini indices, while Pearson correlation assessed associations with tumor size change. TCRdb holds this immuneACCESS table with in-frame rearrangements only. Some clones are missing; in checked studies, unresolved V genes explain under half, and the rest has no known cause. That table gives V, J and clone size, and the DNA gave D and trimming. This sample is represented by around 18,000 clones; 55% to 70% of them were singletons. Together, the top ten hold roughly 3% of the sample.

A note on this clone: Its antigen specificity is not known. Base qualities were left out, and no much larger clone turns up one base away.

The sample's time point label is to be understood as: before neoadjuvant nivolumab. Patients had been newly diagnosed with stage II-IVA oral cavity squamous cell carcinoma, and no prior systemic or radiation treatment had been given to the patients. Everyone in the cohort had locally advanced, HPV-negative oral cavity squamous cell carcinoma. No culture maintenance or expansion was done, as the peripheral blood mononuclear cells went straight to analysis. The samples were obtained from a longitudinal correlative study of a single-arm phase II trial testing neoadjuvant nivolumab in oral cavity squamous cell carcinoma. Subject-matched pre- and post-treatment PBMCs and tumors from three responders and three non-responders were subjected to genomic DNA-based TCRbeta sequencing. Peripheral blood mononuclear cells were collected before nivolumab treatment and again after treatment, at the time of surgery. The Maxwell RSC DNA from Cells kit was used to extract genomic DNA from PBMCs.

This clonotype was obtained from a person between 40 and 85 years old with oral cavity squamous cell carcinoma. The sequencing here drew on PBMCs, taken before nivolumab (anti-PD-1) treatment.

CDR3 region: CASSFEGQGGEQYF. The nucleotide sequence is TGTGCCAGCAGTTTCGAGGGACAGGGGGGCGAGCAGTACTTC. The rearranged segments are TRBV28 and TRBJ2-7; TRBD1 lines up with 11 middle nucleotides. Clipping removes 3 bases from V and 6 bases from J, with 4 as the unmatched junction base count. CDR1 and CDR2 are read off the germline V gene as MDHEN and SYDVKM. Measured from the cysteine to the phenylalanine, the CDR3 is 14 residues long. CDR3 DNA is the only sequence kept; it has 42 bases, read in frame from the first base.